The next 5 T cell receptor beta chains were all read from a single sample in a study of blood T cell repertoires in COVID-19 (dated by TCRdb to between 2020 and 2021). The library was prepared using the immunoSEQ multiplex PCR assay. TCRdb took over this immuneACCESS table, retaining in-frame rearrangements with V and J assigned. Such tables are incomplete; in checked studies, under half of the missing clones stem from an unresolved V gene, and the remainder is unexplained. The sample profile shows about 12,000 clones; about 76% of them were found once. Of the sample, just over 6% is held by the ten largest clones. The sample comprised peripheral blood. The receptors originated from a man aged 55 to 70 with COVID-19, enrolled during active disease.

The chain's CDR3 is CSASGQNTGELFF. CDR3 DNA sequence: TGCAGTGCTAGTGGGCAGAACACCGGGGAGCTGTTTTTT. The V and J genes are TRBV20-1 and TRBJ2-2; no clear D gene. The V gene's germline CDR1 is DFQATT and CDR2 SNEGSKA (reference sequence). V was clipped by 3 bases and J by 1 base, with 6 bases between them. This CDR3 has 13 residues.

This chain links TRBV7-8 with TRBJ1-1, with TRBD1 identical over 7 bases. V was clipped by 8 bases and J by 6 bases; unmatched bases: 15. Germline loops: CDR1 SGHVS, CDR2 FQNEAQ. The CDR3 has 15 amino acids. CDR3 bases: TGTGCCAGCGGCGCCCCGACAGGGATGAGGGCTGAAGCTTTCTTT. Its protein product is CASGAPTGMRAEAFF.

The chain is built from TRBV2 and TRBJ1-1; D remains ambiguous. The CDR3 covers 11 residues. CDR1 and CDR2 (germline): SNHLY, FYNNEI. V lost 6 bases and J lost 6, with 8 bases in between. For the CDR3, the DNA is TGTGCCAGCAGCCGAGGGCCTGAAGCTTTCTTT. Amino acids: CASSRGPEAFF.

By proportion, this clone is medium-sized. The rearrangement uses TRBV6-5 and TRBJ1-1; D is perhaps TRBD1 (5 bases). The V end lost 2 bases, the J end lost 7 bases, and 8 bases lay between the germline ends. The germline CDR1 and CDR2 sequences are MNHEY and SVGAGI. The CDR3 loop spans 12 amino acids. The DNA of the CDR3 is TGTGCCAGCAGTTACCAGGGACTTGAAGCTTTCTTT. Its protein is CASSYQGLEAFF.

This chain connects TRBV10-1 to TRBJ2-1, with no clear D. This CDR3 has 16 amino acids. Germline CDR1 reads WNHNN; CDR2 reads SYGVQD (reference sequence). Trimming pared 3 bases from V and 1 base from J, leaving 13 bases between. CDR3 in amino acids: CASSDPTLQSYNEQFF. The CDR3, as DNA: TGCGCCAGCAGTGACCCGACCCTACAGTCCTACAATGAGCAGTTCTTC.